The clone carrying this T cell receptor beta chain has just one count. The sample is drawn from a study of blood T cell repertoires in COVID-19. In germline, CDR1 is SGDLS, CDR2 YYNGEE. V was shortened by 0 bases and J by 3 bases, with 12 bases between the two germline ends. There are 15 residues in the CDR3. As originally analysed: Amplification of reference gene primers was used by the study to estimate nucleated cell counts. The repertoire was sequenced with immunoSEQ multiplex PCR; TCRdb's copy has only in-frame clones and lacks some. V and J calls and clone size come straight from that table; D and trimming were deduced from the DNA. The repertoire holds roughly 240,000 clones, with 70% to 90% as singletons.

Input material: PBMCs or T cells enriched from blood (not recorded which). The chain combines TRBV9 with TRBJ1-2; no reliable D call. The origin of this receptor is a woman between 50 and 59 years old with acute COVID-19. CDR3 DNA sequence: TGTGCCAGCAGCGTAGAGGGCGGGATACACTATGGCTACACCTTC. This translates into CASSVEGGIHYGYTF.